This TCR beta chain was retrieved from a study of cytomegalovirus exposure and HLA in healthy donors (dated by TCRdb to about 2017). With regard to the full study: An earlier analysis of some 600 of the donors reported approximately 280 Gb of sequence data and 95 million to 120 million unique TCR beta sequences obtained from some 170 million T cells. Roughly 300 gigabases of sequencing data and some 85 million unique TCR sequences were included in an early release covering roughly 600 HLA-typed donors. Of the 350 to 400 genotyped donors, about 84% fell in the genetic ancestry cluster associated with self-reported Caucasian donors. The study aimed to test whether cataloging public T cell receptors could reveal signatures of past pathogen exposure. The T cell repertoires of under 700 subjects were profiled by immunosequencing and related to cytomegalovirus serostatus. A separate validation cohort of 100 to 150 different subjects was used in addition to the 666-subject first cohort. The study combined high-throughput TCR immunosequencing, statistical association of individual TCRs with disease status, and machine learning to predict cytomegalovirus infection status. A later analysis re-examined previously published TCR beta repertoires from over 500 donors and added high-resolution HLA genotyping to investigate patterns of TCR occurrence. In the later analysis, no new phenotypic data were used to find candidate immune exposures; instead, reliance was placed on TCR beta sequences and their occurrence across donors. An earlier analysis of approximately 630 of the donors applied high-throughput TCR beta sequencing to assess whether each TCR beta V gene segment acted as functional or pseudogenic. Alongside the repertoire data, information on donor age, sex, ethnicity and CMV serostatus was compiled. A later genetic analysis took genome-wide SNP genotypes for about 65% of the 666 donors and used that subset as a discovery cohort. Every repertoire in the discovery cohort had been generated on one and the same sequencing platform. Class I and class II HLA loci were covered by the typing at four-digit resolution. The number of donors typed differed by locus, with 629-630 for A, B, C, DRB1 and DQB1, around 560 for DQA1, approximately 570 for DPA1, and roughly 450 for DPB1. Because of strong linkage in the cohort, a handful of DR-DQ haplotypes were treated as single units for association and clustering. Among 300 to 450 genotyped donors of the cohort, an average of approximately 250,000 unique TCR beta nucleotide sequences were sequenced per donor, 15% to 20% of them non-productive. General conclusions and limits of the study: The 87-base-pair reads could not distinguish some IMGT-functional V segments, including TRBV6-2 and TRBV6-3, so those segments were excluded. A later analysis found that most CMV-associated TCR beta chains appeared HLA-restricted, with HLA associations seemingly driven largely by CMV exposure. In a later analysis, HLA-associated TCR beta chains showed more clonal expansion and lower generation probabilities than non-associated chains that were equally common. Because some donors lacked HLA typing at each locus, the association tests relied only on the typed subset. In an earlier analysis of roughly 500 of the donors, most TCR beta V segments appeared in productive rearrangements about 87% or about 30% of the time, broadly matching IMGT annotations. Immune exposure information for the cohort was limited to CMV serostatus. Only TCR beta chains were sequenced in this cohort, and the absence of alpha or paired-chain data limited detectable features. A total of roughly 160 TCR beta chains were listed by the study as associated with cytomegalovirus. According to a later genetic analysis, donors in an Asian-associated ancestry cluster had fewer N-insertions in productive TCRs than the roughly 670-donor mean. In both the original and validation cohorts, the classifier was reported to diagnose cytomegalovirus status with high specificity and sensitivity. According to a later analysis, TCR association rates differed among HLA loci, with DRB1 alleles showing the most associated TCRs and HLA-C alleles showing the fewest. Assigning TCR associations to individual alleles was difficult when HLA alleles, especially DR and DQ, strongly co-occurred. In a later analysis, several top co-occurrence clusters were reported to appear linked to parvovirus B19, influenza, CMV and Epstein-Barr virus. It was suggested by the authors that the approach could potentially be generalized to other disease states and immunological phenotypes. A later genetic analysis associated a missense DCLRE1C variant with V-gene and J-gene trimming of TCR beta chains, and an independent cohort replicated the association. Presence/absence analyses assumed roughly uniform sequencing depth across donors, an assumption that may not hold. In vitro tests confirmed that three of the cytomegalovirus-associated TCR beta chains recognize cytomegalovirus antigens. A further reported finding was that TCR beta sequences accurately predicted the HLA-A and HLA-B alleles for most subjects in the first cohort. Over 15 rarely observed V segments, including chromosome 9 orphons, were excluded from the earlier analysis of 550 to 700 of the donors because counts were too low. At a false discovery rate of 0.05, a later analysis linked 16,951 TCR beta sequences to specific HLA alleles. The sequencing pipeline was judged likely to have produced a cluster of highly shared sequence variants as a technical artifact. Most TCR sequences were observed very rarely across donors, whereas some public TCRs were present in many individuals. Correlated functional status among segregating V segments might reflect linkage disequilibrium, but an unknown experimental factor could not be ruled out.

Reading the germline V gene gives CDR1 MGHRA and CDR2 YSYEKL. Spanning cysteine to phenylalanine, the CDR3 consists of 16 amino acids. Only CDR3 DNA remains: 48 bases, in frame from the first base. V is trimmed back by 2 bases and J by 4 bases, and the junction contains 4 bases that no gene match accounts for. On this clone itself: Its antigen is currently not known. No quality values exist for individual bases; no much larger clone is one base distant.

The cohort was made up of hundreds of healthy bone marrow donors. At the time of sampling, all cohort members were nominally healthy, though unrecorded immune exposures were likely present. The donor tested CMV seronegative and was one of the 352 seronegative cohort members. A peripheral blood sample was provided by each donor, and peripheral blood mononuclear cells were used for TCR beta sequencing. Genomic DNA extraction from the blood cell samples was performed with the Qiagen DNeasy Blood Extraction Kit. The method behind the library was the immunoSEQ multiplex PCR assay. For the multiplex PCR, a mixture combining 60 forward primers for TCR Vbeta segments and 13 reverse primers for TCR Jbeta segments was used. The CDR3 region of rearranged TCR beta genes was amplified from genomic DNA by a multiplex PCR assay. The amplified TCR beta libraries were sequenced on the Illumina HiSeq System as 87-base-pair reads. The study's own analysis went as follows. A later analysis counted some 74 million unique TCR beta chains across the 700 or so repertoires, and some 11 million of these chains were shared by at least two donors. Raw reads were error-corrected and collapsed into unique sequences by a nearest-neighbor algorithm in which closely related sequences were merged to remove PCR and sequencing errors. CDR3 sequences were aligned to IMGT reference sequences to assign V, D and J gene segments. Each retained sequence needed at least a six-nucleotide match to both a V gene segment and a J gene segment. Rearrangements were classified as productive when the CDR3 lacked stop codons and remained in frame with V and J, and all other rearrangements were classified as non-productive. CDR3 was defined by IMGT convention, running from the second conserved V-encoded cysteine to the conserved J-encoded phenylalanine. In an earlier analysis of more than 550 of the donors, sequences lacking an unambiguous match to a single V gene segment were excluded. In an earlier analysis of several hundred of the donors, a V segment was called functional when productive rearrangements were above 56.7%, and segregating when the standard deviation between donors exceeded 5%. To diagnose cytomegalovirus status from the catalog of TCR beta chain sequences, a statistical classification framework was built. A later analysis assigned V and J genes by comparing TCR nucleotide sequences with IMGT/GENE-DB human TR gene sequences. In a later analysis, CDR3 sequences and most-parsimonious VDJ recombination scenarios were assigned using the TCRdist pipeline. A later analysis defined each TCR beta chain by its CDR3 amino acid sequence plus V-gene family, and excluded reads lacking a unique V-gene family. As a way to deal with suspected cross-contamination and a sequencing artifact, a later analysis dropped 500 to 700 nucleotide sequences that were highly shared and had low generation probability. In a later analysis, a clonal expansion index for each public chain was calculated from normalized within-repertoire ranks of inferred template counts. In a later analysis, generation probabilities were computed using a VDJ recombination model fitted to out-of-frame rearrangements, and the results were checked against IGoR. In a later analysis, TCR-TCR, TCR-HLA and TCR-CMV co-occurrence was scored with hypergeometric tests, and a repertoire-size bias correction was applied to TCR pairs. False discovery rates were estimated in a later analysis by permuting HLA or CMV assignments 20 times. A later analysis grouped co-occurring TCRs with DBSCAN, adding TCRdist sequence similarity when clustering within HLA-allele-positive subsets. Repertoires with fewer than 30,000 or more than 120,000 public chains, plus five repertoires with anomalous nucleotide sharing, were excluded from co-occurrence clustering. What TCRdb holds here is the immuneACCESS table cut down to in-frame rearrangements. Part of the clones is not present; checked against another copy, under half of the missing clones reflect an unresolved V gene, and the others are unexplained. V, J and clone size reflect that table, while D and trimming were determined from the DNA. Within this sample are approximately 130,000 clones, with about 87% of them counted one time only. Clones ranked in the top ten supply about 5.5% of the sample.

The sequence is built from TRBV4-1 and TRBJ1-6; 8 bases in the middle match TRBD1. What was sequenced was PBMCs. This TCR was sampled from a woman in her twenties or thirties in good health and CMV-seronegative. In nucleotides, the sequence is TGCGCCAGCAGCCAACCTAGACAGGGGTATAATTCACCCCTCCACTTT. This yields the protein CASSQPRQGYNSPLHF.